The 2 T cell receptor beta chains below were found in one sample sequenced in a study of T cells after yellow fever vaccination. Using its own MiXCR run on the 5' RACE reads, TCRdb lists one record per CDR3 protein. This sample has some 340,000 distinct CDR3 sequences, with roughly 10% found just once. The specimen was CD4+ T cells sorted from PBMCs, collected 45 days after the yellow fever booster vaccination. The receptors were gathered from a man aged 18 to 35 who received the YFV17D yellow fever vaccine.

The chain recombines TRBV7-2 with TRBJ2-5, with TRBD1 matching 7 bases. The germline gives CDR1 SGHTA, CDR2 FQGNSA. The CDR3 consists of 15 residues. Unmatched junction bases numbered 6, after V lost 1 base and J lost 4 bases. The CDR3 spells CASSLEGQYLETQYF. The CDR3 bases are TGTGCCAGCAGCTTAGAGGGACAGTATTTAGAGACCCAGTACTTC.

CDR3 region: CASSPISGQGTDTQYF. The DNA of the CDR3 is TGTGCCAGCTCACCGATCTCGGGACAGGGCACAGATACGCAGTATTTT. The V call is TRBV18, the J call TRBJ2-3; 8 bases line up with TRBD1. Germline CDR1 and CDR2: KGHSH and LQKENI. The CDR3 spans 16 residues. V shed 3 bases, J shed 1 base, and the junction held 6 bases outside the gene matches.